The sample holds a few counts of the clone carrying this T cell receptor beta chain. A second PCR, run for roughly 7 to 12 cycles, used a sample-barcoded 5' primer plus a J-beta primer mix. One entry per CDR3 protein results from TCRdb running MiXCR on the 5' RACE reads. The sample lists some 900,000 distinct CDR3 sequences, around 48% occurring once. Germline V lookup: CDR1 SEHNR, CDR2 FQNEAQ (reference sequence). The J segment lost 6 bases and the V segment lost 5 bases, leaving 4 bases of the junction unmatched. The CDR3 length is 14 residues. This specimen comes from a study of blood T cells in healthy people across ages.

The clonotype originates from a man aged 30 to 39 in good health. The chain recombines TRBV7-9 with TRBJ1-6, with TRBD1 identical over 7 bases. The sample taken for sequencing was blood. As DNA, the CDR3 is TGTGCCAGCAGCGGGGGACAGTTTAATTCACCCCTCCACTTT. As protein: CASSGGQFNSPLHF.